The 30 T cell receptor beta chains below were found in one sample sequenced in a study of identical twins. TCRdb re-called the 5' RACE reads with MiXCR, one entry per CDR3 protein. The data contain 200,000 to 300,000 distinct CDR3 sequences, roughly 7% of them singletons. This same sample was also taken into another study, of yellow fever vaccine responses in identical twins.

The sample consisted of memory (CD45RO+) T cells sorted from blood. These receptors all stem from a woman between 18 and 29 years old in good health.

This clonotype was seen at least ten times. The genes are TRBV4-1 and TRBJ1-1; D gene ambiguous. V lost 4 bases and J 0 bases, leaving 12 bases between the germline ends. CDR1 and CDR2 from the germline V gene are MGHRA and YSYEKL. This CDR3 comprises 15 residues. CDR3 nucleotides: TGCGCCAGCAGCCCCTCGACGGTGATGAACACTGAAGCTTTCTTT. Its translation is CASSPSTVMNTEAFF.

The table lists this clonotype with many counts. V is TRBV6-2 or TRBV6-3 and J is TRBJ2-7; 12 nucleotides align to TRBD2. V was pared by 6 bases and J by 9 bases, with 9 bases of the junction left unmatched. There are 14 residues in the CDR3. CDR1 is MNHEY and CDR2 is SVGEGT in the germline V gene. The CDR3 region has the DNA TGTGCCAGCAGACCGACTAGCGGGAGCCGGGTGCAGTACTTC. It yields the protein CASRPTSGSRVQYF.

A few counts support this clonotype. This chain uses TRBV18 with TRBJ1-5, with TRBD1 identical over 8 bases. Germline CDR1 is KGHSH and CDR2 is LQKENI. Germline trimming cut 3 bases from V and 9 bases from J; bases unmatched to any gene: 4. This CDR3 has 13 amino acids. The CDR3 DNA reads TGTGCCAGCTCACCGACAGGGGACGGGCCCCAGCATTTT. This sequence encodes CASSPTGDGPQHF.

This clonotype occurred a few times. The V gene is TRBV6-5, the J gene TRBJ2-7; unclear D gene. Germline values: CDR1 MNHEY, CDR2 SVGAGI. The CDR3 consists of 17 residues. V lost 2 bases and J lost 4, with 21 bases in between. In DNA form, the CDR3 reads TGTGCCAGCAGTTACAAAGTTTCAGAGAAAGTGGGTTACGAGCAGTACTTC. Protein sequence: CASSYKVSEKVGYEQYF.

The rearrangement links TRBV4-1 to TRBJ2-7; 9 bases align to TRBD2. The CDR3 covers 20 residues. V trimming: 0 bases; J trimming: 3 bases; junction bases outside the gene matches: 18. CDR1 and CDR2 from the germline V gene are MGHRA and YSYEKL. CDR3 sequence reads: CASSQDFTGTSRPPYYEQYF. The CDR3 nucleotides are TGCGCCAGCAGCCAAGATTTCACGGGGACTAGCCGGCCGCCTTACTACGAGCAGTACTTC.

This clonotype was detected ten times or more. CDR3: CASSYPVLNEQFF. The CDR3 nucleotides read TGTGCCAGCAGTTACCCGGTTCTGAATGAGCAGTTCTTC. The genes are TRBV28 and TRBJ2-1; unclear D gene. Trimming removed 4 bases at V and 7 bases at J, with 11 bases between. CDR1 is MDHEN, CDR2 SYDVKM, per germline. The CDR3 spans 13 residues.

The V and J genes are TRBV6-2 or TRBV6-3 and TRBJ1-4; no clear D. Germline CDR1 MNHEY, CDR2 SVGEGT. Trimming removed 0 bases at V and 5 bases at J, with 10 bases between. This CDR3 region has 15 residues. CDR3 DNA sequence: TGTGCCAGCAGTTACTCGGTGGTCGCGAATGAAAAACTGTTTTTT. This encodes CASSYSVVANEKLFF.

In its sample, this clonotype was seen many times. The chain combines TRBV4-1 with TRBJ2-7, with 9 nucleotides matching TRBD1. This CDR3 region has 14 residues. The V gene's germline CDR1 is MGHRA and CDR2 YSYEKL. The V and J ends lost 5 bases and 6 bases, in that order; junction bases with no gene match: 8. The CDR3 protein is CASSWDRDNGEQYF. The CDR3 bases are TGCGCCAGCAGCTGGGACAGGGACAATGGCGAGCAGTACTTC.

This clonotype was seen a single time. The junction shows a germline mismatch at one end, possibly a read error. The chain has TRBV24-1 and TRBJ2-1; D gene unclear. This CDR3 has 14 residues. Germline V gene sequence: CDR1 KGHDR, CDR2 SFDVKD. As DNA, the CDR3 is TGTGCCACCAGTGGTTTGCATCATGGGAATGAGCAGTTCTTC. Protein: CATSGLHHGNEQFF.

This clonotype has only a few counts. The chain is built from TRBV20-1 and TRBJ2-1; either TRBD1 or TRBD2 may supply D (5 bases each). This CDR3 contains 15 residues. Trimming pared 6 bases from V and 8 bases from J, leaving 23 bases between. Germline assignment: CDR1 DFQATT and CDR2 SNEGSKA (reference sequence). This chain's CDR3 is CSASPGVGVRDEQFF. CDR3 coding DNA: TGCAGTGCCTCCCCCGGGGTGGGGGTGAGGGATGAGCAGTTCTTC.

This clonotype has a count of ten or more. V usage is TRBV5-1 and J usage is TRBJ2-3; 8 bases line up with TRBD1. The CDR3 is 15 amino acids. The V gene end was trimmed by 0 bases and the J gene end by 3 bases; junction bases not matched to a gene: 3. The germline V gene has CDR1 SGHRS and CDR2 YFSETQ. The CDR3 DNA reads TGCGCCAGCAGCTTGGGCAGGGGGCAGACAGATACGCAGTATTTT. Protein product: CASSLGRGQTDTQYF.

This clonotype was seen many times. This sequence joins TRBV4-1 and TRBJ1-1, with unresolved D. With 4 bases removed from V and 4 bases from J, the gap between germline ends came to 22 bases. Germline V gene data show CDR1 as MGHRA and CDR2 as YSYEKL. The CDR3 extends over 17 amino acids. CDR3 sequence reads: CASSLTIEQRALTEAFF. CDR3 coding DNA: TGCGCCAGCAGCCTAACCATCGAGCAGAGAGCCCTCACTGAAGCTTTCTTT.

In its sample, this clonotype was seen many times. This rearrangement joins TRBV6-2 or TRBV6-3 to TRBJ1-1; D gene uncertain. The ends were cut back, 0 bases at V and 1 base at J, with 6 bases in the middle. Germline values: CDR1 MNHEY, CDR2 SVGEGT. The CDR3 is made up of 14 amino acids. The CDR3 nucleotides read TGTGCCAGCAGTTACTCGGACCCGAACACTGAAGCTTTCTTT. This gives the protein CASSYSDPNTEAFF.

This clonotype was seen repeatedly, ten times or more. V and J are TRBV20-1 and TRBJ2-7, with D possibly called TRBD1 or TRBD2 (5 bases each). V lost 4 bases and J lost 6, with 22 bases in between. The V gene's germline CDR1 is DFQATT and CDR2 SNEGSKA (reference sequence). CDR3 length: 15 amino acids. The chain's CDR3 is CSATRLTGASGEQYF. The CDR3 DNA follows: TGCAGTGCTACGCGATTAACCGGGGCCTCGGGCGAGCAGTACTTC.

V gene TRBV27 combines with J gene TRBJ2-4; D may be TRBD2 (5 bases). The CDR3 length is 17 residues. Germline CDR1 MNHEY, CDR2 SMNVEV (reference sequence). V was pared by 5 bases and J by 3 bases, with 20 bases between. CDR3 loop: CASSPRTPSGIKNIQYF. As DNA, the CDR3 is TGTGCCAGCAGTCCAAGGACCCCGAGCGGTATCAAAAACATTCAGTACTTC.

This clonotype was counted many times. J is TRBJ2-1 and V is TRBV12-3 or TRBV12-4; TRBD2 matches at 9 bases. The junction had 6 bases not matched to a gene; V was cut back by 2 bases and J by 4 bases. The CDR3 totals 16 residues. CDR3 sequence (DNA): TGTGCCAGCAGTTTATATTCTAGCGGGGTATACAATGAGCAGTTCTTC. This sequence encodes CASSLYSSGVYNEQFF.

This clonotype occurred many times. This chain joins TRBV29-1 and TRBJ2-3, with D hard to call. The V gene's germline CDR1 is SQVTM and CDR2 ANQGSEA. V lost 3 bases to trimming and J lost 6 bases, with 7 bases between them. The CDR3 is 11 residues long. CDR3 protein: CSVDARDTQYF. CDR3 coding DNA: TGCAGCGTTGACGCGCGGGATACGCAGTATTTT.

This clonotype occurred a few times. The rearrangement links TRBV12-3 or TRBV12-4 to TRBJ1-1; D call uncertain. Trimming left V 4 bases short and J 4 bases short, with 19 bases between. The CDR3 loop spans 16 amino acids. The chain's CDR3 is CASSSVGKAASTEAFF. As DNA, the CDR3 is TGTGCCAGCAGTTCTGTCGGGAAGGCGGCGAGCACTGAAGCTTTCTTT.

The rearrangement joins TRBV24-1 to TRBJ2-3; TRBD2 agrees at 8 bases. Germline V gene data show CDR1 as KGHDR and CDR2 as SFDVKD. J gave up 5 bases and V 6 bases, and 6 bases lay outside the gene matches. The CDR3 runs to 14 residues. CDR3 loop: CATSSSGRVDTQYF. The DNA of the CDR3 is TGTGCCACCAGTTCCAGCGGGAGAGTAGATACGCAGTATTTT.

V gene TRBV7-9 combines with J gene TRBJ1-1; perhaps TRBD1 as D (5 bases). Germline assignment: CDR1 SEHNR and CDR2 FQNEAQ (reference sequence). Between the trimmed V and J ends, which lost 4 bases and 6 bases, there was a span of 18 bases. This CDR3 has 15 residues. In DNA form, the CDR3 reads TGTGCCAGCAGCTCCGACGGCCAGGGTCGCGCTGAAGCTTTCTTT. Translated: CASSSDGQGRAEAFF.

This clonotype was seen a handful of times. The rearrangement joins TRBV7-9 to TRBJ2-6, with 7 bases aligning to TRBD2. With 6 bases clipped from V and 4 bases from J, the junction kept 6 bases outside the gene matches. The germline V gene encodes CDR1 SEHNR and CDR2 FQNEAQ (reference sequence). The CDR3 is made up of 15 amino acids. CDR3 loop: CASRWGGSGANVLTF. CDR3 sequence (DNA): TGTGCCAGCAGGTGGGGAGGGTCCGGGGCCAACGTCCTGACTTTC.

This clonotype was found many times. CDR3 coding DNA: TGTGCCAGCAGTTTGGTTGGTGAGGGTAGGGGCAATCAGCCCCAGCATTTT. Amino acid sequence: CASSLVGEGRGNQPQHF. The V call is TRBV12-3 or TRBV12-4, the J call TRBJ1-5; no clear D gene. The CDR3 extends over 17 amino acids. V was clipped by 3 bases and J by 2 bases, with 17 bases between them.

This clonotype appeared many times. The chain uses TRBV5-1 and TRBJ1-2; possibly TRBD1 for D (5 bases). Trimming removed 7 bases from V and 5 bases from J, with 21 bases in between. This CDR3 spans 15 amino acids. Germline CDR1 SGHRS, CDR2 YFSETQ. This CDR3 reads CASSKNPGTPYGYTF. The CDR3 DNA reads TGCGCCAGCTCTAAGAATCCCGGGACTCCATATGGCTACACCTTC.

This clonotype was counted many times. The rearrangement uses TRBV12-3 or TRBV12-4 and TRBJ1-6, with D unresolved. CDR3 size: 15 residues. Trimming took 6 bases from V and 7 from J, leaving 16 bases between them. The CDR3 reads CASRFQDHANSPLHF. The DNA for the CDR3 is TGTGCCAGCAGGTTCCAAGATCACGCAAATTCACCCCTCCACTTT.

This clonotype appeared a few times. CDR3 in DNA: TGTGCCAGCAGCCAGTCCCTGGGGGAGCAGTTCTTC. It encodes CASSQSLGEQFF. This sequence joins TRBV12-3 or TRBV12-4 and TRBJ2-1; D is unresolved. The V and J ends lost 6 bases and 10 bases respectively, with 13 bases between them. The CDR3 runs to 12 residues.

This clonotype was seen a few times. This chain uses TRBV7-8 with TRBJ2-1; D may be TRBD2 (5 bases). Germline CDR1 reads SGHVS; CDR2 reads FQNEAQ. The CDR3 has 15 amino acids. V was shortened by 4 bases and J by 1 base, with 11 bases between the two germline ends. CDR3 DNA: TGTGCCAGCAGCTCGGAGGCAGGATCCTACAATGAGCAGTTCTTC. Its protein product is CASSSEAGSYNEQFF.

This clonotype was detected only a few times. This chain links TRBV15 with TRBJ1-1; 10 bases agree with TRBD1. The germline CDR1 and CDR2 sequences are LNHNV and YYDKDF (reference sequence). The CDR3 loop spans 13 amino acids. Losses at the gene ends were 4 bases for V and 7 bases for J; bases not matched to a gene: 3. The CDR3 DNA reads TGTGCCACCAGCAAGGACAGGGGGGTTGAAGCTTTCTTT. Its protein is CATSKDRGVEAFF. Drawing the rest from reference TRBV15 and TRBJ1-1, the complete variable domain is DAMVIQNPRYQVTQFGKPVTLSCSQTLNHNVMYWYQQKSSQAPKLLFHYYDKDFNNEADTPDNFQSRRPNTSFCFLDIRSPGLGDTAMYLCATSKDRGVEAFFGQGTRLTVV.

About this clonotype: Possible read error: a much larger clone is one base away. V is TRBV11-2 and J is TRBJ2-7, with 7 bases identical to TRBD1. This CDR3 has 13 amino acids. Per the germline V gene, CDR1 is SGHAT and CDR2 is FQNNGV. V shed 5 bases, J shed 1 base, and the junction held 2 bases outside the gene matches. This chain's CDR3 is CASSPDRSYEQYV. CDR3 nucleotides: TGTGCCAGCAGCCCGGACAGGTCCTACGAGCAGTACGTC.

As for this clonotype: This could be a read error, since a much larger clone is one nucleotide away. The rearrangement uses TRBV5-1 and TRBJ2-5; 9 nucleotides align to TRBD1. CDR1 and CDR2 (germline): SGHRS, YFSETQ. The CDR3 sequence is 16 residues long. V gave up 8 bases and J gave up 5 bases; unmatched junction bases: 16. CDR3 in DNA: TGCGCCAGTTTCCTACAGCCGGGACAGGGTTATGAGACCCAGTACTTC. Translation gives CASFLQPGQGYETQYF.

DNA for the CDR3: TGTGCCAGCAGTTTCCCCGGGATTGGCGAGCAGTACTTC. Protein sequence: CASSFPGIGEQYF. The chain employs TRBV28 and TRBJ2-7; possibly TRBD2 for D (5 bases). Deletions cut 3 bases from V and 6 bases from J, with 12 bases between. Germline V lookup: CDR1 MDHEN, CDR2 SYDVKM. The CDR3 covers 13 residues.